Given below is one T cell receptor beta chain in context. T cells were not sorted, and total RNA was isolated straight from whole blood. These data are taken from a study of monozygotic twins with inflammatory bowel disease. Making cDNA involved eight separate reactions per sample. The UMIs contained a 6-nucleotide sample barcode. They were added by template switching during cDNA synthesis. One entry per CDR3 protein, without DNA, is what TCRdb gives after re-calling the 5' RACE reads. The listing records about 160,000 distinct CDR3 sequences. This sequence originates from a human donor with ulcerative colitis or Crohn's disease, or a healthy co-twin of an affected twin (not recorded which). The sample taken for sequencing was blood.

The chain's CDR3 is CASSLVASGETQYF. This chain uses TRBV7-9 with TRBJ2-5; with no DNA, the TCRdb D assignment of TRBD2 cannot be verified. CDR1 is SEHNR and CDR2 is FQNEAQ in the germline V gene (reference sequence). The CDR3 spans 14 residues.